One T cell receptor beta chain is described in this entry. Its target is not known. MiXCR was run by TCRdb on the reads, yielding one entry per CDR3 protein. The table has about 740,000 distinct CDR3 sequences, under 40% seen once. This sample was taken from a study of T cell repertoires in cytomegalovirus infection. Study outcomes and limitations: Dominating the ex vivo response were HLA-C-restricted CMV-specific TCR beta clonotypes.

Trimming removed 0 bases from V and 1 base from J, with 13 bases in between. CDR1 is LNHNV, CDR2 YYDKDF, per germline (reference sequence). The CDR3 loop spans 16 amino acids. The sample consisted of PBMCs. The genes are TRBV15 and TRBJ2-7; a possible D gene is TRBD2 (5 bases). The TCR sequence derives from a human donor in good health (CMV status not recorded). Some clones in this sample may be carry-over from other donors' samples. CDR3 protein: CATSRDKGTGSYEQYF. The CDR3 region has the DNA TGTGCCACCAGCAGAGATAAGGGTACGGGGTCCTACGAGCAGTACTTC.